A single T cell receptor (beta chain) is shown here with its context. The antigen is not known. The sample is drawn from a study of CD8+CD57+ T cells in acquired aplastic anemia. The wider study: DNA recovered from sorted CD4+ and CD8+ cells had a mean of approximately 3 ug.

V was pared by 5 bases and J by 7 bases, with 16 bases of the junction left unmatched. Looked up from germline, CDR1 is SGHVS and CDR2 is FQNEAQ. This CDR3 has 16 amino acids. Findings and caveats of the study: Any difference that existed in CD8+ Simpson's diversity between patients and controls was not significant.

Profiles of TCR beta VDJ and CDR3 were generated from a genomic DNA template. TCRdb independently ran MiXCR on the reads; one entry per CDR3 protein. The repertoire holds around 400,000 distinct CDR3 sequences, with around 72% as singletons. The clonotype was recovered from a human donor in good health, serving as a control. The V gene is TRBV7-8, the J gene TRBJ2-7; 8 bases agree with TRBD2. Material: sorted CD4+, CD8+, or CD8+CD57+ T cells (not recorded which) from PBMCs. The CDR3 DNA sequence: TGTGCCAGCAGCCAGGGACGCGGGGGGCCCACCGAGGAGCAGTACTTC. Translated, it gives CASSQGRGGPTEEQYF.